The 2 T cell receptor beta chains below come from one sample, sequenced in a study of identical twins. TCRdb passed the 5' RACE reads through MiXCR, listing each CDR3 protein once. The sample records some 260,000 distinct CDR3 sequences, over 12% being singletons. The sample consisted of memory (CD45RO+) T cells sorted from blood. The source is a woman aged 18-29 years in good health.

This clonotype has more than one count but fewer than ten. The CDR3 DNA follows: TGTGCCAGCAGCTTCACAGGGCTTCAAGAGACCCAGTACTTC. It encodes CASSFTGLQETQYF. The chain uses TRBV7-7 and TRBJ2-5; D might be TRBD1 (6 bases). Germline lookup yields CDR1 SSHAT and CDR2 FNYEAQ (reference sequence). The V and J ends lost 3 bases and 2 bases respectively, with 10 bases between them. The CDR3 spans 14 residues.

The chain links TRBV10-1 to TRBJ2-7; 15 positions match TRBD2. The J call may not be correct, given that the DNA end is closer to TRBJ2-1. Germline V gene lookup returns CDR1 WNHNN and CDR2 SYGVQD (reference sequence). This CDR3 contains 15 residues. The CDR3 nucleotides are TGCGCCAGCAGTGAGGGGACTAGCGGGAGGTACGAGCAGTTCTTC. Residues: CASSEGTSGRYEQFF.